This T cell receptor (beta chain) was recorded in a study of blood T cell repertoires in COVID-19. The protocol was immunoSEQ multiplex PCR, while the TCRdb copy is restricted to in-frame clones and leaves out a portion. The data show hundreds of thousands of clones, about 87% seen once. Germline V lookup: CDR1 MNHEY, CDR2 SMNVEV (reference sequence). Trimming removed 5 bases from V and 5 bases from J; junction bases left unmatched: 6. The CDR3 runs 15 residues. This sequence originates from a man in his sixties who had recovered from COVID-19. The chain is built from TRBV27 and TRBJ2-5; 12 bases fit TRBD2. Sequences were obtained from peripheral blood. CDR3 coding DNA: TGTGCCAGCAGTCTAGGACTAGCGGGATATGAGACCCAGTACTTC. Protein: CASSLGLAGYETQYF.